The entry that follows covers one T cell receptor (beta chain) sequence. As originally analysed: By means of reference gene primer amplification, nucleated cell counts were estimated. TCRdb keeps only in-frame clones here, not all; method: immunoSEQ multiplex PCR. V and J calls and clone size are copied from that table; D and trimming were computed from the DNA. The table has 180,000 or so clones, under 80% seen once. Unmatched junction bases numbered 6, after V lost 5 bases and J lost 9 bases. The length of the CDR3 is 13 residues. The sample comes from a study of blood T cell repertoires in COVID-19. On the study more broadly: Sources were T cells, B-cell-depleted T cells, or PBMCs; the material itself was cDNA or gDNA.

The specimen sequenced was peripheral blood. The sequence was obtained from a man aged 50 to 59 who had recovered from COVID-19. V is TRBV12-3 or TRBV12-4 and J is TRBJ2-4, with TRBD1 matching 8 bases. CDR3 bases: TGTGCCAGCAGTGGACAGGGTTTTGTCATTCAGTACTTC. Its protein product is CASSGQGFVIQYF.